The 27 T cell receptor beta chains below come from one sample, sequenced in a study of T-cell reconstitution after alpha-beta-depleted transplantation in children. Unique molecular identifiers were incorporated during preparation of the TCRbeta library. TCRdb re-derived calls from the PCR reads in MiXCR, one entry per CDR3 protein. The sample records around 100,000 distinct CDR3 sequences, around 6.1% being singletons. The sample here was PBMCs, mostly from graft donor cells, taken 60 days after TCRalphabeta/CD19-depleted stem cell transplant. The receptors originated from a female patient under 10 years old who had a stem cell transplant for Fanconi anemia, so the T cells may come from the graft donor.

The chain joins TRBV20-1 to TRBJ1-6; D not certain. CDR3 length: 16 residues. CDR1 is DFQATT, CDR2 SNEGSKA, per germline (reference sequence). V was shortened by 2 bases and J by 0 bases, with 11 bases between the two germline ends. The CDR3 nucleotides are TGCAGTGCTAGACCTTTTTTGAGCTCCTATAATTCACCCCTCCACTTT. Residues: CSARPFLSSYNSPLHF.

This clonotype was seen repeatedly, ten times or more. The chain joins TRBV6-1 to TRBJ2-2; D unresolved. This CDR3 is 12 amino acids long. Germline CDR1 MNHNS, CDR2 SASEGT. Trimming stripped 2 bases from V and 9 bases from J, with 7 bases between. CDR3: CASSERFWELFF. Here the CDR3 DNA reads TGTGCCAGCAGTGAAAGGTTCTGGGAGCTGTTTTTT.

This clonotype was seen repeatedly, ten times or more. As DNA, the CDR3 is TGTGCCAGCAGGCCCGGGACAGGGAGATCCTACGAGCAGTACTTC. It translates to CASRPGTGRSYEQYF. This chain connects TRBV4-2 to TRBJ2-7; 9 nucleotides match TRBD1. Per germline, CDR1 LGHNA and CDR2 YNFKEQ. The V gene end was trimmed by 6 bases and the J gene end by 1 base; junction bases not matched to a gene: 7. The CDR3 runs 15 residues.

This clonotype was seen at least ten times. The genes are TRBV5-1 and TRBJ2-7, with 7 nucleotides matching TRBD1. Germline-derived CDR1 and CDR2 are SGHRS and YFSETQ. J gave up 3 bases and V 3 bases, and 9 bases lay outside the gene matches. The length of the CDR3 is 15 residues. In nucleotides, the CDR3 is TGCGCCAGCAGCTCCTACGGGACAGCTTTCTACGAGCAGTACTTC. Its translation is CASSSYGTAFYEQYF. Together with reference TRBV5-1 and TRBJ2-7, the CDR3 gives the full variable domain: KAGVTQTPRYLIKTRGQQVTLSCSPISGHRSVSWYQQTPGQGLQFLFEYFSETQRNKGNFPGRFSGRQFSNSRSEMNVSTLELGDSALYLCASSSYGTAFYEQYFGPGTRLTVT.

This clonotype was seen a few times. The chain links TRBV5-1 to TRBJ1-3, with 8 bases aligning to TRBD1. The CDR3 runs 15 residues. Germline assignment: CDR1 SGHRS and CDR2 YFSETQ. Trimming cost V 3 bases and J 4 bases; bases outside gene matches: 6. DNA for the CDR3: TGCGCCAGCAGCTACCAGGGGGCAGGAGGAAACACCATATATTTT. Its protein is CASSYQGAGGNTIYF.

The chain recombines TRBV11-2 with TRBJ2-5; D possibly matches TRBD1 or TRBD2 (6 bases each). The CDR3 consists of 15 residues. Trimming removed 3 bases from V and 5 bases from J, with 16 bases in between. Germline CDR1 SGHAT, CDR2 FQNNGV. This CDR3 is CASSFVGGPVETQYF. CDR3 nucleotide sequence: TGTGCCAGCAGCTTCGTCGGGGGCCCGGTCGAGACCCAGTACTTC.

This clonotype was counted ten times or more. The gene calls are TRBV28 and TRBJ2-3; 10 positions agree with TRBD2. J was trimmed by 3 bases and V by 4 bases; bases with no gene match: 10. CDR1 is MDHEN, CDR2 SYDVKM, per germline. The CDR3 spans 17 residues. CDR3 sequence reads: CASSSPSGGGRTDTQYF. CDR3 bases: TGTGCCAGCAGTTCACCTAGCGGGGGCGGGAGGACAGATACGCAGTATTTT.

This clonotype has a handful of counts. The CDR3 DNA reads as TGTGCCAGCAGCCCGAGGGACGGGTTGACCTACGAGCAGTACTTC. It yields the protein CASSPRDGLTYEQYF. The chain recombines TRBV7-8 with TRBJ2-7, with D perhaps matching TRBD1 or TRBD2 (5 bases each). There are 15 residues in the CDR3. With 5 bases removed from V and 2 bases from J, the gap between germline ends came to 16 bases. Germline V lookup: CDR1 SGHVS, CDR2 FQNEAQ.

This clonotype was observed a few times. The chain is built from TRBV7-8 and TRBJ1-4, with 8 bases matching TRBD1. Per the germline V gene, CDR1 is SGHVS and CDR2 is FQNEAQ. The CDR3 totals 14 residues. Trimming took 1 base from V and 7 from J; bases not matched to a gene: 2. The DNA of the CDR3 is TGTGCCAGCAGCTTAGGGACAGGGTTTGAAAAACTGTTTTTT. Encoded protein: CASSLGTGFEKLFF.

This clonotype has at least ten counts. This chain links TRBV28 with TRBJ2-5; perhaps TRBD1 as D (6 bases). CDR3 length equals 13 residues. Germline values: CDR1 MDHEN, CDR2 SYDVKM. V gave up 7 bases and J gave up 6 bases, with 15 bases separating them. Written as DNA, the CDR3 is TGTGCCAGCATCGCAGGGGTAGGAAAGACCCAGTACTTC. Translating it yields CASIAGVGKTQYF.

The genes are TRBV20-1 and TRBJ2-3; a weak D match, TRBD2 (5 bases). The germline CDR1 and CDR2 sequences are DFQATT and SNEGSKA (reference sequence). This CDR3 spans 14 amino acids. Trimming shortened V by 2 bases and J by 1 base, and 10 bases separated the two germline ends. This chain's CDR3 is CSARLAFGTDTQYF. DNA of the CDR3: TGCAGTGCTAGACTAGCATTCGGCACAGATACGCAGTATTTT.

This clonotype has a count of ten or more. The rearrangement links TRBV29-1 to TRBJ1-1, with 8 bases fitting TRBD1. CDR1 and CDR2 (germline): SQVTM, ANQGSEA. The CDR3 extends over 12 amino acids. Unmatched junction bases numbered 6, after V lost 7 bases and J lost 5 bases. The CDR3 here is CSAGQGGTEAFF. CDR3 nucleotide sequence: TGCAGCGCCGGACAGGGTGGAACTGAAGCTTTCTTT.

The chain is built from TRBV7-8 and TRBJ2-4; 13 nucleotides line up with TRBD2. There are 18 residues in the CDR3. With V trimmed by 4 bases and J by 2 bases, 8 bases remained unmatched. Germline assignment: CDR1 SGHVS and CDR2 FQNEAQ. The CDR3 region is CASSSTSGGAITKNIQYF. CDR3 bases: TGTGCCAGCAGCTCTACTAGCGGGGGGGCCATAACCAAAAACATTCAGTACTTC.

This clonotype came up many times. This sequence joins TRBV20-1 and TRBJ1-2; D is undetermined. The CDR3 runs 14 residues. Trimming left V 0 bases short and J 0 bases short, with 8 bases between. Germline V gene lookup returns CDR1 DFQATT and CDR2 SNEGSKA (reference sequence). The CDR3 sequence is CSAREPGTNYGYTF. CDR3 nucleotides: TGCAGTGCTAGAGAACCTGGAACTAACTATGGCTACACCTTC.

This sequence joins TRBV28 and TRBJ1-5; the D is unclear. The CDR3 covers 13 residues. The V and J ends lost 5 bases and 5 bases respectively, with 10 bases between them. Looked up from germline, CDR1 is MDHEN and CDR2 is SYDVKM. CDR3 sequence (DNA): TGTGCCAGCAGTCTGACCACATATCAGCCCCAGCATTTT. Protein sequence: CASSLTTYQPQHF.

This clonotype was seen at least ten times. The chain has TRBV6-4 and TRBJ2-2; TRBD2 matches at 9 bases. Germline CDR1 and CDR2: MRHNA and SNTAGT. The CDR3 has 14 amino acids. The junction had 4 bases not matched to a gene; V was cut back by 5 bases and J by 6 bases. CDR3 in DNA: TGTGCCAGCAGTCCGGGACTAGCATCCGGGGAGCTGTTTTTT. Protein sequence: CASSPGLASGELFF.

J is TRBJ1-4 and V is TRBV6-6; no clear D. V was clipped by 2 bases and J by 8 bases, with 6 bases between them. CDR1 is MNHNY and CDR2 is SVGAGI in the germline V gene (reference sequence). The CDR3 has 12 amino acids. CDR3 amino acids: CASSYGQEKLFF. The CDR3 region has the DNA TGTGCCAGCAGTTACGGCCAAGAAAAACTGTTTTTT.

This clonotype was counted at least ten times. This chain links TRBV5-1 with TRBJ2-5; 8 positions agree with TRBD1. This CDR3 region has 15 residues. Germline CDR1 reads SGHRS; CDR2 reads YFSETQ. V shed 0 bases, J shed 5 bases, and the junction held 6 bases outside the gene matches. The DNA of the CDR3 is TGCGCCAGCAGCTTGGGGACAGGGAGGATGGAGACCCAGTACTTC. It encodes CASSLGTGRMETQYF.

This clonotype was found a few times. The CDR3 sequence is CASSFLDAYEQYF. CDR3 sequence (DNA): TGTGCCAGCAGCTTCCTCGACGCCTACGAGCAGTACTTC. The V call is TRBV7-9, the J call TRBJ2-7; D gene unclear. CDR3 length: 13 residues. Germline CDR1 reads SEHNR; CDR2 reads FQNEAQ (reference sequence). V was shortened by 3 bases and J by 2 bases, with 8 bases between the two germline ends.

V usage is TRBV5-8 and J usage is TRBJ2-7; 8 nucleotides match TRBD1. V lost 3 bases, J lost 9 bases, and 11 bases stayed unmatched. The germline V gene has CDR1 SGHTS and CDR2 YDEGEE. The CDR3 runs 14 residues. The CDR3 DNA is TGTGCCAGCAGCTCCGTCCCAGGGGGCGTAGGGCAGTACTTC. Translated: CASSSVPGGVGQYF.

The sample holds many counts of this clonotype. The chain has TRBV4-2 and TRBJ2-7, with 8 bases matching TRBD2. The J segment lost 7 bases and the V segment lost 2 bases, leaving 13 bases of the junction unmatched. Germline V CDR1 and CDR2: LGHNA, YNFKEQ. This CDR3 spans 16 amino acids. CDR3 sequence reads: CASSQPGSWVAGEQYF. CDR3 nucleotide sequence: TGTGCCAGCAGCCAACCCGGGAGTTGGGTAGCGGGAGAGCAGTACTTC.

This chain uses TRBV11-2 with TRBJ2-3, with 9 bases lining up with TRBD2. CDR3 length: 16 amino acids. Germline CDR1 and CDR2: SGHAT and FQNNGV. V shed 11 bases and J 2 bases; nucleotides not matched to a gene: 14. The CDR3: CASCGGGQYYTDTQYF. For the CDR3, the DNA is TGTGCCTCCTGCGGGGGGGGCCAATACTACACAGATACGCAGTATTTT.

This clonotype was counted many times. The J gene is TRBJ2-1, the V gene TRBV28, with 7 bases matching TRBD2. The CDR3 sequence is 15 residues long. Germline-derived CDR1 and CDR2 are MDHEN and SYDVKM. Trimming cost V 8 bases and J 8 bases; bases outside gene matches: 15. The CDR3 DNA is TGTGCCAGCTCTTATCCGGGACTAAAGTTGGATGAGCAGTTCTTC. Its translation is CASSYPGLKLDEQFF.

Only one count was recorded for this clonotype. With a much larger clone just one base away, this may be a read error. The chain joins TRBV3-1 to TRBJ2-2; D may be TRBD2 (5 bases). Trimming shortened V by 1 base and J by 9 bases, and 15 bases separated the two germline ends. The CDR3 is made up of 15 amino acids. Germline CDR1 and CDR2: LGHDT and YNNKEL (reference sequence). CDR3 in amino acids: CASSQVLVRTWELFF. CDR3 sequence (DNA): TGTGCCAGCAGCCAAGTACTAGTCCGTACCTGGGAGCTGTTTTTT. Variable domain in full (rest from reference TRBV3-1 and TRBJ2-2): DTAVSQTPKYLVTQMGNDKSIKCEQNLGHDTMYWYKQDSKKFLKIMFSYNNKELIINETVPNRFSPKSPDKAHLNLHINSLELGDSAVYFCASSQVLVRTWELFFGEGSRLTVL.

This clonotype was seen many times. The genes are TRBV25-1 and TRBJ2-7; 12 bases are a match to TRBD2. J lost 0 bases, V lost 3 bases, and 0 bases had no gene match. This CDR3 is 15 amino acids long. CDR1 is MGHDK, CDR2 SYGVNS, per germline. The CDR3 is CASSETSGSSYEQYF. In DNA, the CDR3 is TGTGCCAGCAGTGAGACTAGCGGGAGCTCCTACGAGCAGTACTTC.

A few counts support this clonotype. J is TRBJ1-2 and V is TRBV15; TRBD1 might be the D (5 bases). Germline assignment: CDR1 LNHNV and CDR2 YYDKDF (reference sequence). The CDR3 covers 15 residues. V was clipped by 2 bases and J by 4 bases, with 14 bases between them. The CDR3 region has the DNA TGTGCCACCAGCAGACCACTTGACAGATCCTATGGCTACACCTTC. It is translated as CATSRPLDRSYGYTF.

This clonotype appeared a few times. The chain joins TRBV7-9 to TRBJ2-3, with D possibly being TRBD2 (6 bases). The CDR3 is 13 amino acids. The V end was cut by 5 bases, the J end by 2 bases, with 8 bases between. Germline V gives CDR1 SEHNR, CDR2 FQNEAQ (reference sequence). CDR3 region: CASSRTTTDTQYF. CDR3 nucleotides: TGTGCCAGCAGCAGGACTACCACAGATACGCAGTATTTT.